This T cell receptor beta chain stems from a study of shared clonotypes between healthy human individuals. Sequencing was at deep level. Produced via immunoSEQ multiplex PCR; TCRdb's table is partial and in-frame only. Of 2 million to 2.5 million clones in the sample, about 92% were seen once. With respect to this clone: Other DNA sequences in the same sample also yield this CDR3.

The CDR3 sequence is 15 residues long. The germline CDR1 and CDR2 sequences are SGDLS and YYNGEE. V was clipped by 2 bases and J by 4 bases, with 13 bases between them. The sequence came from a man aged 18 to 30 in good health. Some clones in this sample may be carry-over from other donors' samples. Sequencing input: naive CD4+ T cells from PBMCs. Subset indicated: CD45RA+ positively selected. This rearrangement joins TRBV9 to TRBJ2-1; weak D call: TRBD2 (5 bases). In DNA form, the CDR3 reads TGTGCCAGCAGCGTCTCCGGCGGGCCGTACAATGAGCAGTTCTTC. It specifies CASSVSGGPYNEQFF.